This T cell receptor beta chain was sequenced in a study of blood T cell repertoires in COVID-19. Germline loops: CDR1 MNHEY, CDR2 SVGAGI. The V gene end was trimmed by 7 bases and the J gene end by 6 bases; junction bases not matched to a gene: 5. The CDR3 has 12 residues. The assay was immunoSEQ multiplex PCR, and TCRdb's table has in-frame clones only and misses some. Here the sample spans some 210,000 clones, around 90% being singletons. This receptor was obtained from a man in his 60s who had recovered from COVID-19. Sequenced material: peripheral blood. The chain is built from TRBV6-5 and TRBJ1-1; 7 nucleotides line up with TRBD1. The CDR3 loop is CASKFQGAEAFF. CDR3 bases: TGTGCCAGCAAGTTCCAGGGGGCTGAAGCTTTCTTT.